These T cell receptor beta chains were read from a single sample in a study of human T cells and chemical hapten exposure. MiXCR, applied by TCRdb to the RACE reads, yields one record per CDR3 protein. The sample carries 56,000 or so distinct CDR3 sequences, approximately 9.7% recorded once. The input for sequencing was whole blood, taken in connection with sensitization to the hapten diphenylcyclopropenone (DPC). These receptors were obtained from a woman aged 25 to 39 with alopecia areata. Some clones in this sample may be carry-over from other donors' samples. CDR3s include the opening cysteine and the closing phenylalanine or tryptophan. Each record gives: V gene, D gene, J gene, clone size, CDR3 protein, CDR3 DNA. A D gene is named only where the DNA matches it firmly. Clone size appears in some rows only: once, few, many, or a class for an expanded clone.

TRBV2	.	TRBJ1-2	many	CASSGYSNYGYTF	TGTGCCAGCAGTGGGTACTCTAACTATGGCTACACCTTC
TRBV15	.	TRBJ2-3	few	CATSRVSRGPTDTQYF	TGTGCCACCAGCAGAGTGTCCAGGGGCCCCACAGATACGCAGTATTTT
TRBV28	TRBD2	TRBJ2-1	few	CASSLLGLADYNEQFF	TGTGCCAGCAGTTTATTGGGACTAGCGGATTACAATGAGCAGTTCTTC
TRBV6-5	.	TRBJ2-6	.	CASGESAMLTGANVLTF	TGTGCCAGCGGGGAGTCGGCAATGCTAACTGGGGCCAACGTCCTGACTTTC
TRBV5-6	.	TRBJ1-2	.	CASSFGTGPNYGYTF	TGTGCCAGCAGCTTCGGGACGGGTCCTAACTATGGCTACACCTTC
TRBV7-9	TRBD1	TRBJ1-3	few	CASSRKQGATGNTIYF	TGTGCCAGCAGCCGAAAACAGGGGGCAACTGGAAACACCATATATTTT
TRBV6-2/TRBV6-3	.	TRBJ2-7	few	CASSGQSSYEQYF	TGTGCCAGCAGTGGACAGAGCTCCTACGAGCAGTACTTC
TRBV5-1	TRBD2	TRBJ2-3	.	CASSLSPSGGTDTQYF	TGCGCCAGCAGCTTAAGCCCTAGCGGGGGCACAGATACGCAGTATTTT
TRBV28	.	TRBJ1-6	few	CASTLSRANSPLHF	TGTGCCAGCACCCTGTCCCGGGCCAATTCACCCCTCCACTTT
TRBV20-1	.	TRBJ2-2	few	CSRGTVNTGELFF	TGCAGTAGGGGCACCGTGAACACCGGGGAGCTGTTTTTT
TRBV3-1	.	TRBJ2-3	.	CASSQGRVSDTQYF	TGTGCCAGCAGCCAAGGCAGGGTGTCAGATACGCAGTATTTT
TRBV28	TRBD1	TRBJ1-1	few	CASSLGQFTEAFF	TGTGCCAGCAGCCTGGGACAGTTCACTGAAGCTTTCTTT
TRBV28	TRBD1	TRBJ2-3	.	CASIKTGPGDTQYF	TGTGCCAGCATTAAGACAGGGCCCGGAGATACGCAGTATTTT
TRBV6-5	.	TRBJ1-2	many	CASSYSFPNYGYTF	TGTGCCAGCAGTTACTCGTTTCCTAACTATGGCTACACCTTC
TRBV29-1	TRBD2	TRBJ2-1	.	CSAGGLAGAYNEQFF	TGCAGCGCCGGAGGTCTAGCGGGGGCGTACAATGAGCAGTTCTTC
TRBV12-3/TRBV12-4	TRBD1	TRBJ2-6	few	CASIRQGTSGANVLTF	TGTGCCAGCATCAGACAGGGGACTTCTGGGGCCAACGTCCTGACTTTC
TRBV21-1	.	TRBJ1-5	many	CANLQGPYSNQPQHF	TGTGCCAACCTGCAGGGGCCCTATAGCAATCAGCCCCAGCATTTT
TRBV3-2	.	TRBJ1-5	many	CASSPTGRGLNQPQHF	TGTGCCAGCAGCCCTACTGGGAGAGGACTCAATCAGCCCCAGCATTTT
TRBV4-1	.	TRBJ2-3	few	CASSQDRVSLGTQYF	TGCGCCAGCAGCCAAGATCGAGTTAGCTTGGGTACGCAGTATTTT
TRBV27	.	TRBJ1-6	few	CASSQGTLNSPLHF	TGTGCCAGCAGCCAGGGAACGCTTAATTCACCCCTCCACTTT
TRBV6-5	TRBD1	TRBJ1-5	many	CASSYSGTGGQLHQPQHF	TGTGCCAGCAGTTATAGTGGGACAGGGGGCCAGTTACATCAGCCCCAGCATTTT
TRBV5-1	.	TRBJ1-1	.	CASSLDSRGTEAFF	TGCGCCAGCAGCTTGGACAGCCGAGGCACTGAAGCTTTCTTT
TRBV12-3/TRBV12-4	.	TRBJ2-3	.	CASSLAERPTDTQYF	TGTGCCAGCAGTTTAGCTGAGCGACCTACAGATACGCAGTATTTT
TRBV9	TRBD1	TRBJ2-7	few	CASSAGTGPSYEQYF	TGTGCCAGCAGCGCAGGGACAGGGCCGTCCTACGAGCAGTACTTC
TRBV7-2	.	TRBJ2-6	.	CASRAPGRRFSGANVLTF	TGTGCCAGCAGGGCTCCGGGACGGAGGTTCTCTGGGGCCAACGTCCTGACTTTC
TRBV13	.	TRBJ1-5	many	CASSLDRGQPQHF	TGTGCCAGCAGCCTGGACAGAGGTCAGCCCCAGCATTTT
TRBV4-2	.	TRBJ2-2	.	CASSHRALGETGELFF	TGTGCCAGCAGCCACAGAGCTCTGGGGGAAACCGGGGAGCTGTTTTTT
TRBV7-9	.	TRBJ2-7	.	CASSLGGRAEQYF	TGTGCCAGCAGCTTAGGGGGCAGGGCCGAGCAGTACTTC
TRBV28	TRBD1	TRBJ2-1	.	CASTSQGVYNEQFF	TGTGCCAGCACCTCACAGGGGGTTTACAATGAGCAGTTCTTC
TRBV2	.	TRBJ1-5	many	CASRKGLNSNQPQHF	TGTGCCAGCAGAAAGGGACTCAATAGCAATCAGCCCCAGCATTTT
TRBV2	.	TRBJ2-2	few	CASSEKGVRAGELFF	TGTGCCAGCAGTGAAAAAGGGGTCCGGGCCGGGGAGCTGTTTTTT
TRBV6-2/TRBV6-3	.	TRBJ1-5	many	CASSYPSRRDNQPQHF	TGTGCCAGCAGTTACCCCTCCCGACGGGACAATCAGCCCCAGCATTTT
TRBV29-1	.	TRBJ2-3	many	CSVSGTLTDTQYF	TGCAGCGTCTCCGGGACACTCACAGATACGCAGTATTTT
TRBV28	TRBD1	TRBJ1-1	few	CASGTGGLNTEAFF	TGTGCCAGCGGCACAGGGGGCCTGAACACTGAAGCTTTCTTT
TRBV6-2/TRBV6-3	TRBD1	TRBJ2-1	.	CASRLLEDRDNEQFF	TGTGCCAGCCGACTTTTAGAGGACAGGGACAATGAGCAGTTCTTC